What follows are 26 T cell receptor beta chains derived from one specimen sequenced in a study of T cells after yellow fever vaccination. TCRdb redid the calling of the 5' RACE reads with MiXCR, one entry per CDR3 protein. The sample yields approximately 27,000 distinct CDR3 sequences, 5.5% seen once. The sample consisted of PBMCs, either bulk or a sorted T-cell subset (CD4+, CD8+, memory, or dextramer-sorted; not recorded which), taken 15 days after the yellow fever booster vaccination. The receptors stem from a man aged 25 to 45 who received the YFV17D yellow fever vaccine.

This clonotype was observed at least ten times. The chain employs TRBV29-1 and TRBJ2-3; possible D gene TRBD1, 5 bases. Germline CDR1 and CDR2: SQVTM and ANQGSEA. This CDR3 is 17 amino acids long. Trimming removed 7 bases from V and 1 base from J, with 24 bases in between. CDR3 protein: CSADGDLTVGRTDTQYF. DNA for the CDR3: TGCAGCGCTGATGGGGATTTGACGGTGGGGCGCACAGATACGCAGTATTTT.

Ten or more counts support this clonotype. The V call is TRBV4-3, the J call TRBJ2-4; D is unresolved. This CDR3 comprises 13 residues. V lost 0 bases, J lost 9 bases, and 9 bases lay in between. Germline-derived CDR1 and CDR2 are LGHNA and YSLEER. The CDR3 region is CASSQDSYAIQYF. The CDR3 nucleotides read TGCGCCAGCAGCCAAGATTCTTACGCCATTCAGTACTTC.

The chain is built from TRBV2 and TRBJ2-1; D gene uncertain. The V gene's germline CDR1 is SNHLY and CDR2 FYNNEI. V shed 6 bases and J shed 5 bases, with 5 bases lying between them. The CDR3 is 11 residues long. CDR3 residues: CASSEHNEQFF. As DNA, the CDR3 is TGTGCCAGCAGCGAACACAATGAGCAGTTCTTC.

This clonotype was observed at least ten times. V usage is TRBV15 and J usage is TRBJ2-1; D is uncertain. The V and J ends lost 0 bases and 10 bases respectively, with 10 bases between them. Germline loops: CDR1 LNHNV, CDR2 YYDKDF (reference sequence). The CDR3 is 13 residues long. The DNA of the CDR3 is TGTGCCACCAGCAGAGATCAAGGGCGGGAGCAGTTCTTC. It yields the protein CATSRDQGREQFF.

This clonotype has only a few counts. This rearrangement joins TRBV2 to TRBJ2-4, with D perhaps TRBD1 (5 bases). Trimming stripped 7 bases from V and 8 bases from J, with 15 bases between. Germline CDR1 and CDR2: SNHLY and FYNNEI. The CDR3 is 13 amino acids. CDR3 sequence: CASTLDIGDIQYF. In nucleotides, the CDR3 is TGTGCCAGCACTTTGGACATAGGAGACATTCAGTACTTC.

This clonotype was counted at least ten times. This chain links TRBV5-1 with TRBJ2-5; no firm D call. Trimming pared 4 bases from V and 1 base from J, leaving 8 bases between. Germline V gene lookup returns CDR1 SGHRS and CDR2 YFSETQ. CDR3 length: 13 residues. The CDR3 DNA follows: TGCGCCAGCAGCCCCCAAATCCAAGAGACCCAGTACTTC. It is translated as CASSPQIQETQYF.

This clonotype was found many times. This chain links TRBV7-2 with TRBJ2-3; D is ambiguous. Germline assignment: CDR1 SGHTA and CDR2 FQGNSA. Trimming removed 3 bases at V and 4 bases at J, with 8 bases between. The CDR3 totals 13 residues. CDR3 in amino acids: CASSFGLADTQYF. CDR3 in DNA: TGTGCCAGCAGCTTTGGGCTAGCAGATACGCAGTATTTT.

The chain couples TRBV14 to TRBJ1-1; no definite D call. Per the germline V gene, CDR1 is SGHDN and CDR2 is FVKESK. The CDR3 has 11 amino acids. V lost 2 bases, J lost 2 bases, and 0 bases lay in between. CDR3 sequence (DNA): TGTGCCAGCAGCCAAAACACTGAAGCTTTCTTT. This codes for CASSQNTEAFF. Based on the CDR3 plus reference TRBV14 and TRBJ1-1, the full variable domain is EAGVTQFPSHSVIEKGQTVTLRCDPISGHDNLYWYRRVMGKEIKFLLHFVKESKQDESGMPNNRFLAERTGGTYSTLKVQPAELEDSGVYFCASSQNTEAFFGQGTRLTVV.

Ten or more counts support this clonotype. The rearrangement links TRBV29-1 to TRBJ1-1; no firm D call. CDR3 size: 11 residues. Germline CDR1 is SQVTM and CDR2 is ANQGSEA. Trimming pared 6 bases from V and 0 bases from J, leaving 5 bases between. The CDR3 DNA reads as TGCAGCGTGACCATGAACACTGAAGCTTTCTTT. It codes for CSVTMNTEAFF.

This clonotype is deemed medium-sized (0.01 to 0.1%). The chain combines TRBV3-1 with TRBJ2-7; a possible D gene is TRBD1 (6 bases). V was clipped by 4 bases and J by 5 bases, with 12 bases between them. CDR3 size: 13 residues. Germline CDR1 LGHDT, CDR2 YNNKEL (reference sequence). The CDR3 is CASSLLRGNEQYF. DNA of the CDR3: TGTGCCAGCAGCCTCCTAAGGGGGAACGAGCAGTACTTC.

This clonotype has at least ten counts. V and J are TRBV7-9 and TRBJ2-7, with a possible D match to TRBD2 (5 bases). The CDR3 spans 15 residues. Germline CDR1 and CDR2: SEHNR and FQNEAQ (reference sequence). V was trimmed by 1 base and J by 2 bases, leaving 12 bases between them. The CDR3 protein is CASSLERATTYEQYF. The CDR3 bases are TGTGCCAGCAGCTTAGAACGGGCGACTACCTACGAGCAGTACTTC. Full variable domain (rest looked up from reference TRBV7-9 and TRBJ2-7): DTGVSQNPRHKITKRGQNVTFRCDPISEHNRLYWYRQTLGQGPEFLTYFQNEAQLEKSRLLSDRFSAERPKGSFSTLEIQRTEQGDSAMYLCASSLERATTYEQYFGPGTRLTVT.

The sample holds many counts of this clonotype. The CDR3 DNA follows: TGTGCCAGCAGTTGGGACGGGGTGAATAATTCACCCCTCCACTTT. This codes for CASSWDGVNNSPLHF. The chain employs TRBV6-5 and TRBJ1-6; D may be TRBD1 (5 bases). The length of the CDR3 is 15 residues. The V gene's germline CDR1 is MNHEY and CDR2 SVGAGI. Deletions cut 4 bases from V and 5 bases from J, with 12 bases between.

The table lists this clonotype with many counts. V and J are TRBV7-2 and TRBJ1-5; D call uncertain. This CDR3 region has 14 residues. The V end lost 5 bases, the J end lost 8 bases, and 16 bases lay between the germline ends. Germline CDR1 and CDR2: SGHTA and FQGNSA. The CDR3 loop is CASSRGPTQEPQHF. The CDR3 DNA reads as TGTGCCAGCAGCCGAGGGCCGACCCAAGAGCCCCAGCATTTT. The full variable domain, with the rest looked up from reference TRBV7-2 and TRBJ1-5, is GAGVSQSPSNKVTEKGKDVELRCDPISGHTALYWYRQSLGQGLEFLIYFQGNSAPDKSGLPSDRFSAERTGGSVSTLTIQRTQQEDSAVYLCASSRGPTQEPQHFGDGTRLSIL.

This clonotype was recorded at least ten times. The chain joins TRBV7-2 to TRBJ2-5; maybe TRBD2 (5 bases). Germline CDR1 is SGHTA and CDR2 is FQGNSA. The CDR3 has 13 residues. Trimming left V 1 base short and J 5 bases short, with 8 bases between. The chain's CDR3 is CASSLGEPETQYF. The CDR3 bases are TGTGCCAGCAGCTTAGGGGAGCCGGAGACCCAGTACTTC. Full variable domain (outside the CDR3, taken from reference TRBV7-2 and TRBJ2-5): GAGVSQSPSNKVTEKGKDVELRCDPISGHTALYWYRQSLGQGLEFLIYFQGNSAPDKSGLPSDRFSAERTGGSVSTLTIQRTQQEDSAVYLCASSLGEPETQYFGPGTRLLVL.

This clonotype showed up many times. The V gene is TRBV10-2, the J gene TRBJ2-3; 8 bases are a match to TRBD2. The CDR3 loop spans 14 amino acids. The germline V gene encodes CDR1 WSHSY and CDR2 SAAADI. Germline trimming cut 4 bases from V and 4 bases from J; bases unmatched to any gene: 4. The CDR3 coding sequence is TGCGCCAGCAGTGGTAGCGGGATCGCAGATACGCAGTATTTT. Translation: CASSGSGIADTQYF.

This clonotype was seen many times. The chain joins TRBV24-1 to TRBJ2-2; 7 nucleotides match TRBD1. The CDR3 is 17 residues long. V gave up 5 bases and J gave up 6 bases; unmatched junction bases: 14. Looked up from germline, CDR1 is KGHDR and CDR2 is SFDVKD. The CDR3 here is CATSGRDSNLYAGELFF. The CDR3 DNA reads as TGTGCCACCAGTGGCCGGGACAGTAATTTATATGCCGGGGAGCTGTTTTTT.

The sample holds many counts of this clonotype. The chain uses TRBV16 and TRBJ1-2; D unresolved. CDR3 length equals 13 residues. Trimming pared 4 bases from V and 7 bases from J, leaving 13 bases between. Germline lookup yields CDR1 KGHSY and CDR2 FQNENV. In DNA, the CDR3 is TGTGCCAGCAGCCGGACGGAATCGGGTGGCTACACCTTC. Protein product: CASSRTESGGYTF.

The V gene is TRBV5-4, the J gene TRBJ2-2; 13 bases match TRBD2. V was clipped by 1 base and J by 7 bases; unmatched bases: 4. Germline V gives CDR1 SGHNT, CDR2 YYREEE (reference sequence). This CDR3 contains 16 residues. The CDR3: CASSLHGTSGIGELFF. The CDR3 DNA follows: TGTGCCAGCAGCTTGCACGGGACTAGCGGGATCGGGGAGCTGTTTTTT. The whole variable domain, filled in from reference TRBV5-4 and TRBJ2-2, reads ETGVTQSPTHLIKTRGQQVTLRCSSQSGHNTVSWYQQALGQGPQFIFQYYREEENGRGNFPPRFSGLQFPNYSSELNVNALELDDSALYLCASSLHGTSGIGELFFGEGSRLTVL.

By share, this clonotype counts as medium-sized. The rearrangement joins TRBV12-3 or TRBV12-4 to TRBJ2-7; D is perhaps TRBD1 (6 bases). Deletions cut 3 bases from V and 3 bases from J, with 9 bases between. This CDR3 spans 13 amino acids. CDR3 DNA sequence: TGTGCCAGCAGTTTGGGGGCAGACTACGAGCAGTACTTC. It codes for CASSLGADYEQYF.

At least ten counts were recorded for this clonotype. V gene TRBV27 combines with J gene TRBJ2-7, with D unclear. The CDR3 length is 14 residues. From germline, CDR1 is MNHEY and CDR2 SMNVEV (reference sequence). The V end was cut by 3 bases, the J end by 0 bases, with 9 bases between. The CDR3 loop reads CASSLQPDSYEQYF. CDR3 DNA sequence: TGTGCCAGCAGTTTGCAACCGGACTCCTACGAGCAGTACTTC.

This clonotype showed up many times. Written as DNA, the CDR3 is TGTGCCAGCAGAACGGGAACAGATACGCAGTATTTT. Translated: CASRTGTDTQYF. V gene TRBV6-5 combines with J gene TRBJ2-3; D possibly corresponds to TRBD2 (5 bases). CDR3 length equals 12 residues. The V end was cut by 6 bases, the J end by 3 bases, with 7 bases between. The germline V gene encodes CDR1 MNHEY and CDR2 SVGAGI.

This clonotype came up many times. The CDR3 bases are TGTGCCAGCAGCCAAGATGTTAGTGGACAGGGGAATCAGCCCCAGCATTTT. Protein: CASSQDVSGQGNQPQHF. The chain couples TRBV4-2 to TRBJ1-5; 9 nucleotides line up with TRBD1. The CDR3 is made up of 17 amino acids. Trimming took 0 bases from V and 4 from J; bases not matched to a gene: 7. Germline CDR1 LGHNA, CDR2 YNFKEQ.

This clonotype was recorded at least ten times. The chain links TRBV28 to TRBJ1-5, with unresolved D. In germline, CDR1 is MDHEN, CDR2 SYDVKM. This CDR3 is 14 amino acids long. V dropped 2 bases and J dropped 2 bases, with 7 bases sitting between them. CDR3 in DNA: TGTGCCAGCAGTTTAGGAAGGGGCAATCAGCCCCAGCATTTT. Translation gives CASSLGRGNQPQHF.

The table lists this clonotype with many counts. The chain links TRBV12-3 or TRBV12-4 to TRBJ2-3; possibly TRBD1 for D (6 bases). This CDR3 has 18 residues. Trimming stripped 5 bases from V and 0 bases from J, with 21 bases between. The CDR3 bases are TGTGCCAGCAGTCTCAGACGGACAGTATTCTCTAGCACAGATACGCAGTATTTT. Encoded protein: CASSLRRTVFSSTDTQYF.

The sample holds many counts of this clonotype. V is TRBV19 and J is TRBJ2-7, with D perhaps matching TRBD1 (6 bases). V was trimmed by 3 bases and J by 5 bases, leaving 11 bases between them. Germline V lookup: CDR1 LNHDA, CDR2 SQIVND (reference sequence). The CDR3 sequence is 13 residues long. The CDR3 is CASSMRQADEQYF. The CDR3 coding sequence is TGTGCCAGTAGTATGCGACAGGCGGACGAGCAGTACTTC.

This clonotype appeared a single time. This rearrangement joins TRBV12-3 or TRBV12-4 to TRBJ1-5; 8 bases are a match to TRBD1. The CDR3 totals 13 residues. The J segment lost 7 bases and the V segment lost 6 bases, leaving 5 bases of the junction unmatched. The CDR3 spells CASSLTGVQPQHF. The CDR3, as DNA: TGTGCCAGCAGCCTGACAGGGGTCCAGCCCCAGCATTTT.